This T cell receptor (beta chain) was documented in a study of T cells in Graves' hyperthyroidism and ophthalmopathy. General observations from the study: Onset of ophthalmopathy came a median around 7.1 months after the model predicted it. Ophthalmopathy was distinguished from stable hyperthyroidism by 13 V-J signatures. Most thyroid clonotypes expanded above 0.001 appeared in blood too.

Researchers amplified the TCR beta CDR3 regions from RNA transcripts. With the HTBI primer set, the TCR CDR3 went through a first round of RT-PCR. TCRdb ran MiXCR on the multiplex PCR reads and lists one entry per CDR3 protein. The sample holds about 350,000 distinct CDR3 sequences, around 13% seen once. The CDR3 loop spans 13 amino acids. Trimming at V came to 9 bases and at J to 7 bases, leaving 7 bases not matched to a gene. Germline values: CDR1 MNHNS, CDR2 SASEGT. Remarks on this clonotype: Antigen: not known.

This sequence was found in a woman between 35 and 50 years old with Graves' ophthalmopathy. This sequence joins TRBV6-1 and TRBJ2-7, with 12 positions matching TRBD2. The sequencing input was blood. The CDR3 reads CASSSGRAREQYF. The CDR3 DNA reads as TGTGCCAGTTCTAGCGGGAGGGCCCGTGAGCAGTACTTC.